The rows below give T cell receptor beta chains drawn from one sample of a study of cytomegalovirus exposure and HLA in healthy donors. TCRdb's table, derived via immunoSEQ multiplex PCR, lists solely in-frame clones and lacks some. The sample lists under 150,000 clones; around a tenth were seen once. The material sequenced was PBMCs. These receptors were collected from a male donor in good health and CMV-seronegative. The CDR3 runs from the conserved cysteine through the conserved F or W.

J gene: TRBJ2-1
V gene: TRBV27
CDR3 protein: CASSRVGVVAGGRNEQFF

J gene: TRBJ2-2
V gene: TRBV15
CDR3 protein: CATSRDRASGRLTGELFF

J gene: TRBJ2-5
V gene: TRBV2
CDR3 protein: CASSGDSQETQYF

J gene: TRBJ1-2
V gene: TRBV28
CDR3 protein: CASSLGSGGAPNYGYTF

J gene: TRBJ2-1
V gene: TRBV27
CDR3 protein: CASSPGNRGNEQFF

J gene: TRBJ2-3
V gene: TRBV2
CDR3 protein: CASMEGQVTDTQYF

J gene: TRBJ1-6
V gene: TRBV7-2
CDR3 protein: CASSFGNRGLGSPLHF

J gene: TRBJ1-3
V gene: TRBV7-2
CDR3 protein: CASSVGNTIYF

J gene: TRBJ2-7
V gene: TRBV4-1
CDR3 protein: CASSPGLAGGSLGQYF

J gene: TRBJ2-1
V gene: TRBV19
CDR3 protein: CASSTLAASSYNEQFF

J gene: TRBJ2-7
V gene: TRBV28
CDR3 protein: CASSLGTEYYEQYF

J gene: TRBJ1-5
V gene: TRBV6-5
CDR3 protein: CASSPPVIQPQHF

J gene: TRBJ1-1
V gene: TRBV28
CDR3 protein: CASSFGAGGITEAFF

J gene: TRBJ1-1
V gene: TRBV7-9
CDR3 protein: CASSLQDRGPEAFF

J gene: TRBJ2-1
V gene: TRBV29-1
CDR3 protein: CSVSGRSNEQFF

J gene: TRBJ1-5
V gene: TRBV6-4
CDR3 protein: CASSRRQGHQPQHF

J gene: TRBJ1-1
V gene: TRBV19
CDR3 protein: CASSQNSNTEAFF

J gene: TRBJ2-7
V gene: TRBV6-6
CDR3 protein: CASGTSGFNEQYF

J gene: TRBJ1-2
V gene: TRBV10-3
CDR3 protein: CAIRGEGQGRSGYGYTF

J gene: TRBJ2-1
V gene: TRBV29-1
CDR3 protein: CSVPPGLHYNEQFF

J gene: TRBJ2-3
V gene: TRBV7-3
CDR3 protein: CASSLSSGGGDTQYF

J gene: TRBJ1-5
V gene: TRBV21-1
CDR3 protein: CANPRYGQGAEGNQPQHF

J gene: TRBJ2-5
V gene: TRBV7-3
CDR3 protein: CASSLSISGGARQETQYF

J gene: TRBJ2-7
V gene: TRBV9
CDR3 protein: CASSVSAGGNEQYF

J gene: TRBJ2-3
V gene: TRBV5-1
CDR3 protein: CASSLYAGGSTDTQYF

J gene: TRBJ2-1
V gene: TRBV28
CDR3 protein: CASSSPQGYEQFF

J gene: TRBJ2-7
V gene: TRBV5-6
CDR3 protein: CASSPWTGGDQYF

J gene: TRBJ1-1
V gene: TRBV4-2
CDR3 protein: CASSRDRGRGTEAFF

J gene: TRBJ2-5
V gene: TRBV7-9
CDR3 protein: CASSLAYPGLQETQYF

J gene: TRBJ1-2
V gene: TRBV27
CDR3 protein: CASSFRREDYGYTF

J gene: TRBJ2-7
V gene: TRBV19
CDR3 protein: CASSPLVGTRSHEQYF

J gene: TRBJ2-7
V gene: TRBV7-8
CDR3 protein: CASSSILSGTGSEQYF

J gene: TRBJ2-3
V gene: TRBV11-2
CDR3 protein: CASSSILITDTQYF

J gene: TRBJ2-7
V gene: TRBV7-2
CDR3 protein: CASSPGLLSYEQYF

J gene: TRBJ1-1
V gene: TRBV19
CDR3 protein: CASSIVRGGQRNTEAFF

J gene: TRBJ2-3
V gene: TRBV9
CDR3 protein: CASSEGLAGGVGTQYF

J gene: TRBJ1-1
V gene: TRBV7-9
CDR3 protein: CASSLGQLNPEAFF

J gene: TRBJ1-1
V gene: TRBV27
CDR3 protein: CASRPQGNTEAFF

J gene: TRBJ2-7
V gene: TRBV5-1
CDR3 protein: CASSLNPGQTLNEQYF

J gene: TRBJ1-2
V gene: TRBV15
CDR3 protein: CATRQGTTNYGYTF

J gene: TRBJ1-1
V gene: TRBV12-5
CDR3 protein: CASGRNTEAFF

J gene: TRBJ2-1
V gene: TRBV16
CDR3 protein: CASSPTSGRGNEQFF

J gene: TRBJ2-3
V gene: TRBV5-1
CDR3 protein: CASSPTAAGGRTDTQYF

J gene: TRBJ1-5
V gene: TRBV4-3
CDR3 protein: CASDTRQGARPQHF

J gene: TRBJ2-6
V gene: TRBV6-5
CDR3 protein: CASSSQTGGANVLTF

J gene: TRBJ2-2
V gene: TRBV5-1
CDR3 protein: CASGGLAGRNTGELFF

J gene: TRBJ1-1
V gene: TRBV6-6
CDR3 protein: CASIFTGTANTEAFF

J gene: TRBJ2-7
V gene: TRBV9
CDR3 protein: CASSSGQGNSYEQYF

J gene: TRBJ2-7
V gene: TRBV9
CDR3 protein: CASSASPHLSRPYEQYF

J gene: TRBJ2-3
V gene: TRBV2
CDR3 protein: CASSEALGQYTQYF

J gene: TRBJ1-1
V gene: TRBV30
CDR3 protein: CAWNPGGVLAFF